A single count supports the clone carrying this TCR beta chain. This sample is part of a study of blood T cell repertoires in COVID-19. Study at large: Acute and convalescent COVID-19 specimens originated in the United States, Italy and Spain. Sample material is recorded as cDNA or gDNA derived from T cells, B-cell-depleted T cells, or PBMCs.

The V and J ends lost 4 bases and 5 bases, in that order; junction bases with no gene match: 9. The CDR3 has 17 residues. CDR1 is MNHEY, CDR2 SVGEGT, per germline. As handled by the study authors: Estimation of nucleated cell counts was performed using reference gene primer amplification. Clones were read by immunoSEQ multiplex PCR, and TCRdb kept only the in-frame ones, dropping some. V and J calls and clone size are those listed in that table; D and trimming were worked out from the DNA. This table has just under 300,000 clones, about 88% appearing once. The TCR comes from a man in his 70s with acute or convalescent COVID-19. This chain uses TRBV6-2 or TRBV6-3 with TRBJ2-5; 14 nucleotides agree with TRBD2. What was sequenced was peripheral blood. CDR3 region: CASSSGLAGGPGETQYF. The CDR3 region has the DNA TGTGCCAGCAGTTCCGGACTAGCGGGGGGACCAGGGGAGACCCAGTACTTC.